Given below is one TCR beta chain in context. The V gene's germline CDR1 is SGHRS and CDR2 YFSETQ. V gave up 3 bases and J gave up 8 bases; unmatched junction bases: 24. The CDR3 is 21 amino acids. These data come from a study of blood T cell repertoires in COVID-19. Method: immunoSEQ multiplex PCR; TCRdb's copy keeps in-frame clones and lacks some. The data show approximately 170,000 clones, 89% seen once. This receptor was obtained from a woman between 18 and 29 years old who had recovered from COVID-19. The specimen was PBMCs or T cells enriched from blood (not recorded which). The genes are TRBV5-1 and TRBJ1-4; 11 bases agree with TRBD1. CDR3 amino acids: CASSSGWDRGIGPGFGEKLFF. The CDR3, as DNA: TGCGCCAGCAGCTCCGGGTGGGACAGGGGGATCGGTCCAGGATTCGGCGAAAAACTGTTTTTT.